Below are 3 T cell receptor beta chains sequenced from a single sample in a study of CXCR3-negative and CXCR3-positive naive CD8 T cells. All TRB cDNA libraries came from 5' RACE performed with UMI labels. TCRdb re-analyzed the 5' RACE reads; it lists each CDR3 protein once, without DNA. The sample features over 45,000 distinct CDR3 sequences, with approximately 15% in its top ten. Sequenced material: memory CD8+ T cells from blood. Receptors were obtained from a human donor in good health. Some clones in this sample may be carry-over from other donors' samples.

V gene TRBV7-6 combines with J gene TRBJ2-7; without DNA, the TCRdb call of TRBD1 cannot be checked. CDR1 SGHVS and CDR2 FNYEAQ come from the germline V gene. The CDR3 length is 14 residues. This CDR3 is CASSPGTSDYEQYF.

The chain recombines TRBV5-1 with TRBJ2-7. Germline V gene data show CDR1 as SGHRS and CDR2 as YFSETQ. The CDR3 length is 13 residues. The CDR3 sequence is CASSAAVSYEQYF.

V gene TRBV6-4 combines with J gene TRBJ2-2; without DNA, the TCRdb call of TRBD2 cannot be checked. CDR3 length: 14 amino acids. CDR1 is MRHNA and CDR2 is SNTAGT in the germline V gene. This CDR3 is CASSDGLDTGELFF.